This is a list of T cell receptor beta chains from one sample in a study of cytomegalovirus exposure and HLA in healthy donors. Assay: immunoSEQ multiplex PCR; the TCRdb copy retains only in-frame clones and omits some. Among about 98,000 clones listed, 50% to 70% were seen once. Sequencing input: PBMCs. All receptors come from a human donor in good health. The CDR3 runs from the conserved cysteine through the conserved F or W. A D gene is named only where the DNA matches it firmly. The listing skips clone size in some rows; elsewhere it reads once, few, many or a size class.

v_gene,d_gene,abundance,j_gene,CDR3nt,CDR3aa
TRBV18,.,once,TRBJ2-7,TGTGCCAGCTCACCAAAGCGGGTGGGCTCCTACGAGCAGTACTTC,CASSPKRVGSYEQYF
TRBV10-2,TRBD2,.,TRBJ2-1,TGCGCCAGCAAGGGCAGACGGGGCGGGAGTGCTGGCAATGAGCAGTTCTTC,CASKGRRGGSAGNEQFF
TRBV4-1,.,.,TRBJ2-3,TGCGCCAGCAGCCTAGACAGGAGCACAGATACGCAGTATTTT,CASSLDRSTDTQYF
TRBV7-9,TRBD2,.,TRBJ2-7,TGTGCCAGCGCGAGCGGGGTGGTTCTCTACGAGCAGTACTTC,CASASGVVLYEQYF
TRBV30,TRBD1,.,TRBJ1-1,TGTGCCTGGATGACAGGGGCAGGCACTGAAGCTTTCTTT,CAWMTGAGTEAFF
TRBV6-6,TRBD2,.,TRBJ2-1,TGTGCCAGCAGTCATGGGTGGGGGGGTCTCAATGAGCAGTTCTTC,CASSHGWGGLNEQFF
TRBV7-3,TRBD2,.,TRBJ2-1,TGTGCCAGCAGCTTCGGCGGGGCGGGAGGCTACAATGAGCAGTTCTTC,CASSFGGAGGYNEQFF
TRBV4-1,.,.,TRBJ2-7,TGCGCCAGCAGCCAGAAAACCGGGGCCTACGAGCAGTACTTC,CASSQKTGAYEQYF
TRBV6-1,.,few,TRBJ2-2,TGTGCCAGCAGTGAAGAGGGGATCTCGAACACCGGGGAGCTGTTTTTT,CASSEEGISNTGELFF
TRBV30,.,.,TRBJ2-7,TGTGCCTGGAGCCCTCAGGGCAGTACCTACGAGCAGTACTTC,CAWSPQGSTYEQYF
TRBV30,.,.,TRBJ1-2,TGTGCCCACCTAGGCCTTAACTATGGCTACACCTTC,CAHLGLNYGYTF
TRBV5-1,TRBD2,few,TRBJ2-1,TGCGCCAGCAGCTTGGGACTAGCTACCAATGAGCAGTTCTTC,CASSLGLATNEQFF
TRBV2,TRBD1,.,TRBJ2-4,TGTGCCAGCAGCCAGTCCGGGACAGGGAAAAACATTCAGTACTTC,CASSQSGTGKNIQYF
TRBV11-2,.,.,TRBJ1-2,TGTGCCAGCAGCGATAGACGGACAGAGGATAACTATGGCTACACCTTC,CASSDRRTEDNYGYTF
TRBV11-2,.,.,TRBJ2-1,TGTGCCAGCAGCTATGCCCTGAGACAGGACTCCTACAATGAGCAGTTCTTC,CASSYALRQDSYNEQFF
TRBV28,.,once,TRBJ2-7,TGTGCCAGCAGTCCACAGGACTCCTACGAGCAGTACTTC,CASSPQDSYEQYF
TRBV7-8,.,.,TRBJ2-4,TGTGCCAGCAGCGCCGCGGGGCGGAAAGGCAAAAACATTCAGTACTTC,CASSAAGRKGKNIQYF
TRBV5-1,TRBD1,.,TRBJ2-7,TGCGCCAGCGGAGATGAGGGACAGGACGACGAGCAGTACTTC,CASGDEGQDDEQYF
TRBV2,TRBD1,.,TRBJ2-7,TGTGCCAGCAGTGAAGTGTGGGACAGATCCGAGCAGTACTTC,CASSEVWDRSEQYF
TRBV19,.,.,TRBJ2-1,TGTGCCACCCAGGGACACTCAAGCTCCTACAATGAGCAGTTCTTC,CATQGHSSSYNEQFF
TRBV10-3,.,.,TRBJ1-4,TGTGCCATCAGTGATAGGGGGGGCGAAGAAAAACTGTTTTTT,CAISDRGGEEKLFF
TRBV6-6,.,.,TRBJ1-2,TGTGCCAGCAGGAGGGACATCTATGGCTACACCTTC,CASRRDIYGYTF
TRBV5-1,TRBD2,.,TRBJ2-7,TGCGCCAGCAGCTTGGGAGGACTAGCCTTGGAGCAGTACTTC,CASSLGGLALEQYF
TRBV4-1,TRBD2,.,TRBJ2-3,TGCGCCAGCAGCCAAGTCCTGGCGGGAGCAGCAGATACGCAGTATTTT,CASSQVLAGAADTQYF
TRBV5-6,.,few,TRBJ2-3,TGTGCCAGCAGCTTGGGGTGGCAACGCACAGATACGCAGTATTTT,CASSLGWQRTDTQYF
TRBV6-6,.,.,TRBJ1-1,TGTGCCACCAAACTAGGGTGGAGCACTGAAGCTTTCTTT,CATKLGWSTEAFF
TRBV5-6,TRBD1,.,TRBJ1-1,TGTGCCAGCAGCCCGGGACAGGCGAACACTGAAGCTTTCTTT,CASSPGQANTEAFF
TRBV9,.,.,TRBJ2-1,TGTGCCAGCAGCGTATACAGTGAACCCTACAATGAGCAGTTCTTC,CASSVYSEPYNEQFF
TRBV7-8,.,.,TRBJ2-1,TGTGCCAGCAGCCCCACGTTGAGCTCCTACAATGAGCAGTTCTTC,CASSPTLSSYNEQFF
TRBV7-8,TRBD2,.,TRBJ2-1,TGTGCCAGCAGCTTCAAGTGGGAGGGCCCGGGTGAGCAGTTCTTC,CASSFKWEGPGEQFF
TRBV28,TRBD2,few,TRBJ2-5,TGTGCCAGCAGTTTAGAGCGGGAGGGCCTGGAGACCCAGTACTTC,CASSLEREGLETQYF
TRBV18,.,.,TRBJ1-4,TGTGCCAGCTCACCAAGACAGGATAATGAAAAACTGTTTTTT,CASSPRQDNEKLFF